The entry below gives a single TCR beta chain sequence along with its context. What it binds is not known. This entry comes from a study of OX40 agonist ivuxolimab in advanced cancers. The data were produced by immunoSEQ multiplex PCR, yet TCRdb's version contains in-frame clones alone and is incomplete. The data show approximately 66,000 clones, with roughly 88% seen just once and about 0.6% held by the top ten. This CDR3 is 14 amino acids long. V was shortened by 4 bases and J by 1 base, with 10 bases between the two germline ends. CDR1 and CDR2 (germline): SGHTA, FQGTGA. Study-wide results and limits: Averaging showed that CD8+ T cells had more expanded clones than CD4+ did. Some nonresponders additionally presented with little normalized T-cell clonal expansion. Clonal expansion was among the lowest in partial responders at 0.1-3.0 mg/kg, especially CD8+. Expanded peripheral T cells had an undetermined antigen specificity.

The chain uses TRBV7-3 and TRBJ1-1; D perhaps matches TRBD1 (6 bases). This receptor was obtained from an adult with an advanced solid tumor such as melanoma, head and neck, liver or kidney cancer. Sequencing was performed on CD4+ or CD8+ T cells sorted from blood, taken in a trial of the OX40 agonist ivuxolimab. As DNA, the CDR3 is TGTGCCAGCAGCTCGGACAGTCGGAACACTGAAGCTTTCTTT. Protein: CASSSDSRNTEAFF.